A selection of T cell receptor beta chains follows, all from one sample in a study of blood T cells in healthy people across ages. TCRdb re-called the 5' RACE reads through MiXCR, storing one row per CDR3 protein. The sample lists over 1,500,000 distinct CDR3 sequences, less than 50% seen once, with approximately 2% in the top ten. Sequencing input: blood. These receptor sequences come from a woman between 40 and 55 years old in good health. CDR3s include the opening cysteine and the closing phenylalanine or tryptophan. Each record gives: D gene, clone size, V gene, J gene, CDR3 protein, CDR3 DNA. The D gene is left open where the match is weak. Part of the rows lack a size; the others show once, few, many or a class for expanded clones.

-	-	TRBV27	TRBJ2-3	CATGRSTDTQYF	TGTGCTACGGGGCGTAGCACAGATACGCAGTATTTT
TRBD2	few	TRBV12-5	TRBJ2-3	CASVPGLGSDTQYF	TGTGCTAGTGTTCCGGGACTAGGTTCAGATACGCAGTATTTT
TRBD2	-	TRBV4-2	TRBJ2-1	CASSQGSASGEDEQFF	TGTGCCAGCAGCCAAGGATCGGCTAGCGGGGAGGATGAGCAGTTCTTC
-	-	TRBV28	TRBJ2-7	CASSSLPPGPCEQYF	TGTGCCAGCAGCTCCCTCCCCCCGGGGCCCTGCGAGCAGTACTTC
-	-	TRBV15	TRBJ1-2	CATSRDAAPIGYTF	TGTGCCACCAGCAGAGACGCTGCGCCGATTGGCTACACCTTC
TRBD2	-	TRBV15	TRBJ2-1	CATSRDMAGGNNEQFF	TGTGCCACCAGCAGAGATATGGCGGGGGGGAACAATGAGCAGTTCTTC
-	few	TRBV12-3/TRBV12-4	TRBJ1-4	CASRTGLTNEKLFF	TGTGCCAGCCGCACAGGGTTAACTAATGAAAAACTGTTTTTT
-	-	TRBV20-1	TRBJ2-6	CSARDSSSGANVLTF	TGCAGTGCTAGGGACAGTAGCTCTGGGGCCAACGTCCTGACTTTC
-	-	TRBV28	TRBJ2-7	CASSLDTSLLGQYF	TGTGCCAGCAGTCTCGACACTAGCCTACTGGGGCAGTACTTC
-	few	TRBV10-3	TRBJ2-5	CATSPGNQETQYF	TGTGCTACAAGCCCAGGGAACCAAGAGACCCAGTACTTC
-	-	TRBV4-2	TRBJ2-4	CASSQAGSDDIQYF	TGTGCCAGTAGCCAAGCCGGGTCTGACGACATTCAGTACTTC
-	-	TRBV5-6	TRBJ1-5	CASSLYGTLGRPQHF	TGTGCCAGCAGCTTGTATGGGACGTTGGGCCGGCCCCAGCATTTT
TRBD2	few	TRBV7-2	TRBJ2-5	CASSLTSGGGGKTQYF	TGTGCCAGCAGCTTAACTAGCGGGGGAGGGGGAAAGACCCAGTACTTC
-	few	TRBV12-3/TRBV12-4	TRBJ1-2	CASTQSIGIRIYGYTF	TGTGCCAGCACCCAGTCCATCGGAATCCGAATCTATGGCTACACCTTC
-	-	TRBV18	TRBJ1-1	CASSPPYNTEAFF	TGTGCCAGCTCACCACCCTATAACACTGAAGCTTTCTTT
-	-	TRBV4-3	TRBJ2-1	CASSQEPGTPRQFF	TGCGCCAGCAGCCAAGAGCCCGGGACACCACGGCAGTTCTTC
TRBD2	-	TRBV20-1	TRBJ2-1	CSARWAGGFF	TGCAGTGCTAGGTGGGCGGGGGGGTTCTTC
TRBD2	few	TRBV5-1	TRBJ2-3	CASSSGLAGGSITDTQYF	TGCGCCAGCAGCTCCGGACTAGCGGGGGGCTCTATCACAGATACGCAGTATTTT
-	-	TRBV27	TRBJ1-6	CASSFQETNSPLHF	TGTGCCAGCAGTTTCCAGGAAACTAATTCACCCCTCCACTTT
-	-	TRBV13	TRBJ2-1	CASSPGPRNEQFF	TGTGCCAGCAGCCCAGGACCCCGCAATGAGCAGTTCTTC
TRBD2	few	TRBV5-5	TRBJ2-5	CASSLEGRGGQETQYF	TGTGCCAGCAGCTTGGAAGGGCGGGGGGGCCAAGAGACCCAGTACTTC
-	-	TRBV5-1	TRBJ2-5	CASSLMFGQQETQYF	TGCGCCAGCAGCTTGATGTTCGGACAGCAAGAGACCCAGTACTTC
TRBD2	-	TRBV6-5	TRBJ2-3	CASAGSGGGDTQYF	TGTGCCAGCGCGGGGAGCGGGGGAGGAGATACGCAGTATTTT
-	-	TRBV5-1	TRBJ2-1	CASSLDPGSDNEQFF	TGCGCCAGCAGCTTGGATCCGGGGAGCGACAATGAGCAGTTCTTC
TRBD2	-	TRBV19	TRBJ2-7	CASSRAGEAYEQYF	TGTGCCAGTAGTCGAGCGGGGGAGGCCTACGAGCAGTACTTC
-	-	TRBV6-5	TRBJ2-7	CASSRNSDSSYEQYF	TGTGCCAGCAGCCGGAACTCGGACAGCTCCTACGAGCAGTACTTC
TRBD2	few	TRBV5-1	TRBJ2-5	CASSVWIAGGMETQYF	TGCGCCAGCAGCGTATGGATAGCGGGGGGGATGGAGACCCAGTACTTC
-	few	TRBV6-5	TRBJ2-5	CASGLVHSQETQYF	TGTGCCAGCGGATTAGTACATAGCCAAGAGACCCAGTACTTC
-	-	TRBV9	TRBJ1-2	CASSVVGREGYGYTF	TGTGCCAGCAGCGTAGTGGGCAGGGAGGGCTATGGCTACACCTTC
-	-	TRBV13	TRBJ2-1	CASSSQEGQEGYNEQFF	TGTGCCAGCAGCTCGCAGGAAGGACAGGAGGGTTACAATGAGCAGTTCTTC
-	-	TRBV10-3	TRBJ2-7	CAISEQGYGQYF	TGTGCCATCAGTGAGCAGGGTTACGGGCAGTACTTC
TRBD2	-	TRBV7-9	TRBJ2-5	CVSSRLAGASYSQETQYF	TGTGTCAGCAGCCGACTAGCGGGGGCCTCTTACTCGCAAGAGACCCAGTACTTC
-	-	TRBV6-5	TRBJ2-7	CASSSRAPPAYEQYF	TGTGCCAGCAGTAGCCGGGCCCCACCGGCCTACGAGCAGTACTTC
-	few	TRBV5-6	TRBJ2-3	CASSSTGPSGDTQYF	TGTGCCAGCAGCTCCACGGGCCCCTCGGGAGATACGCAGTATTTT
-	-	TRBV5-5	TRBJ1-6	CASRLKETGAVSPLHF	TGTGCCAGCAGGCTGAAAGAGACTGGGGCGGTTTCACCCCTCCACTTT
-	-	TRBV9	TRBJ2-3	CAGSVGIGVFSDTQYF	TGTGCCGGCAGCGTAGGAATTGGGGTTTTCTCAGATACGCAGTATTTT
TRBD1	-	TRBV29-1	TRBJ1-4	CSAGGHEKLFF	TGCAGCGCAGGGGGCCATGAAAAACTGTTTTTT
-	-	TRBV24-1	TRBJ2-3	CATSDSLGATRYF	TGTGCCACCAGTGATTCCCTGGGCGCCACTCGGTATTTT
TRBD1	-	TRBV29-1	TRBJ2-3	CSVSGGSAHTQYF	TGCAGCGTTTCAGGGGGCTCCGCACATACGCAGTATTTT
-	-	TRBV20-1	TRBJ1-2	CSARTNTYGYTF	TGCAGTGCTAGAACCAACACCTATGGCTACACCTTC